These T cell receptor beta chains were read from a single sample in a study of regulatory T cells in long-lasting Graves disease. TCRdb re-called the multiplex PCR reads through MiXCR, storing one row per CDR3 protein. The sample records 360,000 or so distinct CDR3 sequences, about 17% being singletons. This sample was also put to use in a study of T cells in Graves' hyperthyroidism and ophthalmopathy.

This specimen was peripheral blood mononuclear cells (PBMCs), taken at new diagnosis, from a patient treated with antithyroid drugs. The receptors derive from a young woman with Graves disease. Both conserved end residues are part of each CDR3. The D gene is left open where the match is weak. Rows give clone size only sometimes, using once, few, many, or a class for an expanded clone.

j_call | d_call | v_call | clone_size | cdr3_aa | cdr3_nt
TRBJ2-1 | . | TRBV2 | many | CASSEDGGGNEQFF | TGTGCCAGCAGTGAAGATGGGGGCGGCAATGAGCAGTTCTTC
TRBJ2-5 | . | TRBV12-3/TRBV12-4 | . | CASKLAGSRLETQYF | TGTGCCAGCAAACTAGCTGGGTCTCGACTGGAGACCCAGTACTTC
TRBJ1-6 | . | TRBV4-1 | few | CASSQGPDTTNSPLHF | TGCGCCAGCAGCCAAGGGCCTGACACTACCAATTCACCCCTCCACTTT
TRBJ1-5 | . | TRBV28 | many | CASSLRTASLRTQHF | TGTGCCAGCAGTTTACGGACAGCTAGCCTTCGGACCCAGCATTTT
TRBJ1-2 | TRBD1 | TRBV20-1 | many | CSASNPGTGRLGYGYTF | TGCAGTGCTAGTAACCCCGGGACAGGGCGGCTTGGCTATGGCTACACCTTC
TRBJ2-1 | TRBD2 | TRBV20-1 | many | CSAIAGVDEQFF | TGCAGTGCGATAGCGGGAGTGGATGAGCAGTTCTTC
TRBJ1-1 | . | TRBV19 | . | CANISPGAAFF | TGTGCCAATATCTCGCCCGGTGCAGCTTTCTTT
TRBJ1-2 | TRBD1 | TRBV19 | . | CASSIRDRGTF | TGTGCCAGTAGTATCCGGGACAGGGGGACCTTC
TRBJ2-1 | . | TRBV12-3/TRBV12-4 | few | CASRMYNEQFF | TGTGCCAGCAGGATGTACAATGAGCAGTTCTTC
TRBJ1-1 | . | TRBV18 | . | CASSPLPRSDMNTEAFF | TGTGCCAGCTCACCACTACCTCGATCGGACATGAACACTGAAGCTTTCTTT
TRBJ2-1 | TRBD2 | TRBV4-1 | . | CASSQGFGGRAYNEQFF | TGCGCCAGCAGCCAAGGATTTGGCGGGAGGGCCTACAATGAGCAGTTCTTC
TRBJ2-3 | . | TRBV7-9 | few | CASSFGAGRTDTQYF | TGTGCCAGCAGCTTTGGGGCAGGGCGGACAGATACGCAGTATTTT
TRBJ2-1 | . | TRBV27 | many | CASSLSGTWSYNEQFF | TGTGCCAGCAGTTTATCCGGGACTTGGAGCTACAATGAGCAGTTCTTC
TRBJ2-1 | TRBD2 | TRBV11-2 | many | CASSPGLVDYYNEQFF | TGTGCCAGCAGCCCGGGACTAGTTGATTACTACAATGAGCAGTTCTTC
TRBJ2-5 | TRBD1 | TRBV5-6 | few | CASSFRDRGLQETQYF | TGTGCCAGCAGCTTCCGGGACAGGGGCCTCCAAGAGACCCAGTACTTC
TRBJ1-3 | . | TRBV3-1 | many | CASSQSTVSGNTIYF | TGTGCCAGCAGCCAATCAACGGTCTCTGGAAACACCATATATTTT
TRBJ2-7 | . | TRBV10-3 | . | CAIRGEDRSYEQYF | TGTGCCATCCGAGGGGAGGACAGATCCTACGAGCAGTACTTC
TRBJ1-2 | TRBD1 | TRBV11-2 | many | CASSATRRRDRTDYGYTF | TGTGCCAGCAGCGCTACACGCCGCCGGGACAGGACCGACTATGGCTACACCTTC
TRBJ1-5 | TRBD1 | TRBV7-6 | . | CVSSWTGANQPQHF | TGTGTCAGCAGCTGGACAGGGGCCAATCAGCCCCAGCATTTT
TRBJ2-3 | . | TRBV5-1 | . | CASSWVGGTDTQYF | TGCGCCAGCAGCTGGGTCGGGGGCACAGATACGCAGTATTTT